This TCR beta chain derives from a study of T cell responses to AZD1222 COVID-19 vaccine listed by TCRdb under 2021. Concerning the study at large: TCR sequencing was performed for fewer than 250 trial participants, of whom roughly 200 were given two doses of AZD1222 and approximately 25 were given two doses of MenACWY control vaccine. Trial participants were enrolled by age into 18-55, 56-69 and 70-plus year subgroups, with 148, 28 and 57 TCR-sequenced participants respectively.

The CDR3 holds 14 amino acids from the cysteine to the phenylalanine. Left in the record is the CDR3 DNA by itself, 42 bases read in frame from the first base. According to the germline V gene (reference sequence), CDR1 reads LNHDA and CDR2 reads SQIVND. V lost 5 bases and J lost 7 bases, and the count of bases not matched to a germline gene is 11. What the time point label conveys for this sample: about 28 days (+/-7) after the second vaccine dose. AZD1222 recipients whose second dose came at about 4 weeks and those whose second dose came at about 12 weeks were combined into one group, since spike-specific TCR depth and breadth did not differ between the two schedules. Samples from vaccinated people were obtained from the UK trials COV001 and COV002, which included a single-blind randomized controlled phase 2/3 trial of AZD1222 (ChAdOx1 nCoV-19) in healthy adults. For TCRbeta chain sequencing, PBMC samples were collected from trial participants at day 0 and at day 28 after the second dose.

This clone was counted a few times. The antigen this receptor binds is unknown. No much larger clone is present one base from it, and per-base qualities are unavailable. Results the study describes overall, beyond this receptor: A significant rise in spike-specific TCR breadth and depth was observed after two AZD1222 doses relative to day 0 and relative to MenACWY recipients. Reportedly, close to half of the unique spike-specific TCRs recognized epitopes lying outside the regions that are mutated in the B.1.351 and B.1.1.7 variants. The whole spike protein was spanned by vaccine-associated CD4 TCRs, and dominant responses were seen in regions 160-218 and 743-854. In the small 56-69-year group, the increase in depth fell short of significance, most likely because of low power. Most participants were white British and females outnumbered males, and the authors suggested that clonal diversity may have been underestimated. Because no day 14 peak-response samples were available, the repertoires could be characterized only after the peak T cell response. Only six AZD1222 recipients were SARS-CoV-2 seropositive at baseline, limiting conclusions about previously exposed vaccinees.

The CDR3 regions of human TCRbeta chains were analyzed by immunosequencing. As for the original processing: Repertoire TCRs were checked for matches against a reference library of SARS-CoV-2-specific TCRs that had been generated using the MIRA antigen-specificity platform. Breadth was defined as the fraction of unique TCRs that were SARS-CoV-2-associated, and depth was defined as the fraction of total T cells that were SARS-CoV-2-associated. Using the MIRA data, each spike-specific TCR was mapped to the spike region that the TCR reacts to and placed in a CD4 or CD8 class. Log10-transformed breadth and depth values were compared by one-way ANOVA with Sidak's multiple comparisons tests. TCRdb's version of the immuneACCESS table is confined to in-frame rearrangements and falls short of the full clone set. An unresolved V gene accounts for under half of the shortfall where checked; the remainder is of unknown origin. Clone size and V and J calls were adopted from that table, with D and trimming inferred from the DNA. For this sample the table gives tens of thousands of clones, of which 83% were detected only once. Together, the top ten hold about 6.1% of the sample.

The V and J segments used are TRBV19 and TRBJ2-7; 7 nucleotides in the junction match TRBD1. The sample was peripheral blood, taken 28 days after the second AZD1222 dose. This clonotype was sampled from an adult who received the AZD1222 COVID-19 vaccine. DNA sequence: TGTGCCAGTAGTCCCGGGACAGTCTTGAGGGAGCAGTACTTC. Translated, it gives CASSPGTVLREQYF.